The entry below describes one T cell receptor beta chain. Per the authors' pipeline: Nucleated cell number was recorded as an estimate derived from reference gene primer amplification. The method was immunoSEQ multiplex PCR; TCRdb's version includes in-frame clones alone and lacks a portion of them. Clone size and the V and J calls come from that table; the DNA yielded D and trimming. In the table there are some 130,000 clones, 55% to 75% of which are singletons. The sample belongs to a study of blood T cell repertoires in COVID-19. The sequencing input was peripheral blood. This clonotype was sampled from a woman in her seventies with acute or convalescent COVID-19.

This chain's CDR3 is CASSPGTISYEQYF. In DNA, the CDR3 is TGCGCCAGCAGCCCCGGGACTATAAGTTACGAGCAGTACTTC. The rearrangement joins TRBV5-1 to TRBJ2-7; 7 nucleotides match TRBD2. The CDR3 spans 14 residues. Germline CDR1 reads SGHRS; CDR2 reads YFSETQ. V shed 4 bases and J 4 bases; nucleotides not matched to a gene: 8.